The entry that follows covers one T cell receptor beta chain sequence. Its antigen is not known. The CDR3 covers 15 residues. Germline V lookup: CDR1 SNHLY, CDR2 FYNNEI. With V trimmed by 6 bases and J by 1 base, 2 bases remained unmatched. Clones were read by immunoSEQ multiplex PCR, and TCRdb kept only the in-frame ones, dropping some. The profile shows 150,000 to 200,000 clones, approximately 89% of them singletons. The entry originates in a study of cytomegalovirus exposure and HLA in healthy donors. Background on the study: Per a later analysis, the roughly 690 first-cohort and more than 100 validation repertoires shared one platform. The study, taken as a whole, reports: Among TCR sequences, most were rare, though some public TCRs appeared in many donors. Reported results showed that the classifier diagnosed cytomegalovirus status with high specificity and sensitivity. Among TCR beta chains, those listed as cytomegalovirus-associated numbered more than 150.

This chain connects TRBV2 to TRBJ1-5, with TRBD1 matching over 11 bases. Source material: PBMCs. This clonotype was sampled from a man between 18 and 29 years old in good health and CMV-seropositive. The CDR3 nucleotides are TGTGCCAGCAGCGGACAGGGGGCAAGCAATCAGCCCCAGCATTTT. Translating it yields CASSGQGASNQPQHF.